This T cell receptor (beta chain) was identified in a study of blood T cell repertoires in COVID-19. Study context: Whether acute or convalescent, the COVID-19 samples came from the United States, Italy and Spain.

The CDR3 runs to 14 residues. V gave up 0 bases and J gave up 2 bases, with 8 bases separating them. Germline V gene sequence: CDR1 SGHRS, CDR2 YFSETQ. Per the original data handling: From reference gene primer amplification, estimates of nucleated cell counts were derived. Data came from immunoSEQ multiplex PCR; TCRdb stores just in-frame clones and leaves some out. For V, J and clone size, that table is used; D and trimming come from the DNA. The sample includes about 76,000 clones, roughly 80% of them seen just once. This TCR was recovered from a woman aged 55 to 70 with acute or convalescent COVID-19. The rearrangement uses TRBV5-1 and TRBJ1-1, with TRBD1 as a possible D gene (5 bases). The specimen sequenced was peripheral blood. In DNA, the CDR3 is TGCGCCAGCAGCTTGGGACAGCATAACACTGAAGCTTTCTTT. Protein product: CASSLGQHNTEAFF.